This T cell receptor (beta chain) is from a study of T cells after yellow fever vaccination (dated by TCRdb to about 2019). About the investigation overall: The SMART-Seq v4 Ultra Low Input RNA kit was used to prepare libraries from fractions with low cell numbers. Bulk TCR alpha and beta repertoires were sequenced longitudinally to track T-cell clones before and after primary and booster YFV17D yellow fever vaccination. Two healthy male donors, one aged 18 to 30 and one aged 30 to 40 years, were included in the cohort. Blood samples were taken at several timepoints before and after primary and secondary immunization, and bulk PBMC replicates and cell subsets were isolated. What the work shows at the level of the full study, not this receptor alone: The secondary T-cell response was weaker than the primary response but faster, peaking on day 5 instead of day 15. Only a couple of donors were included in the study, so the extent to which the findings can be generalized is limited. A small fraction of clonotypes appeared in both the CD4 and CD8 compartments, likely as a result of convergent recombination. Computational filtering was required because FACS-sorted repertoires could contain abundant contaminating clonotypes from the bulk population. After the booster, most clones that had expanded after primary vaccination were detected again (approximately 95% of CD4 and around nine tenths of CD8), suggesting broad maintenance of memory.

The CDR3 holds 14 amino acids from the cysteine to the phenylalanine. The DNA shown is the 42-base CDR3, in frame from base 1. The junction shows trimming of 6 bases on V and 8 bases on J, and the gene matches do not reach 4 bases of it. The germline V gene specifies SNHLY as CDR1 and FYNNEI as CDR2. For this clonotype: It lacks a known antigen. Within one base of it there is no much larger clone, and no base qualities were kept.

The run used an Illumina NovaSeq 6000. TCR cDNA was synthesized by 5'RACE template switching, which introduced a universal primer site and unique molecular identifiers. Priming of cDNA synthesis was performed from both the TCR alpha and TCR beta constant segments. Library amplification involved two PCR steps, and the second step added sample barcodes and sequencing adapters. Sequencing of libraries was performed on Illumina HiSeq 2500 (2x100 bp) or NovaSeq (2x150 bp). The paper's data handling went like this. MIGEC was used to demultiplex reads and collapse the reads into UMI consensus sequences, and MiXCR was used for V(D)J alignment. Using edgeR on replicate PBMC samples, clonotypes were called vaccine-responding if FDR was below 0.01 and the log2 fold change was above 5 up to day 15. Bulk clonotypes were assigned CD4 or CD8 identity according to which sequenced CD4 or CD8 repertoire held them at higher abundance. TCRdb reanalyzed the raw reads on its own, using fastp at Q25 for trimming and MiXCR for clone calling, and kept in-frame beta chains. Rows merge per CDR3 protein into single entries with the most common DNA and genes. TCRdb's processing, not the authors', yielded these V and J calls. The sample table shows fewer than 500,000 distinct CDR3 sequences, and around 20% are seen once. The top ten clones comprise around 17% of the sample.

The treatment or condition label here, explained by the study, means: live attenuated yellow fever vaccine strain. At each blood-draw timepoint, two biological replicates of bulk PBMCs were collected. PBMCs were isolated from peripheral blood using a standard Ficoll-Paque protocol. RNA was extracted with TriZol from bulk PBMCs, CD4 and CD8 fractions, and dextramer-positive and dextramer-negative fractions. The sequence joins TRBV2 to TRBJ2-4; TRBD2 lines up with 13 middle nucleotides. The source of this sequence is a young man who received the YFV17D yellow fever vaccine. Specimen: PBMCs, collected before the yellow fever booster vaccination. The CDR3 protein: CASSRTSGGDIQYF. Here is the DNA: TGTGCCAGCAGCCGGACTAGCGGGGGAGACATTCAGTACTTC.